This T cell receptor (beta chain) was retrieved from a study of vaccination and CD4 T cells after COVID-19. The CDR3 sequence is 14 residues long. Germline V gene data show CDR1 as DFQATT and CDR2 as SNEGSKA (reference sequence). The V gene end was trimmed by 3 bases and the J gene end by 4 bases; junction bases not matched to a gene: 6. As for treatment: approximately nine-day PBMC culture with coronavirus spike peptide pools or control peptides (ViraFEST assay). The Oncomine TCR Beta short-read assay sequenced DNA from cultured CD4+ T cells. One entry per CDR3 protein results from TCRdb running MiXCR on the PCR reads. Of over 10,000 distinct CDR3 sequences in the sample, approximately 43% were seen once. Details on this clonotype: Its antigen is not known.

The sample was CD4+ T cells from blood, cultured in vitro. This TCR came from a human donor who had recovered from COVID-19. This chain uses TRBV20-1 with TRBJ2-1, with 7 nucleotides matching TRBD2. CDR3 amino acids: CSASPSSGYNEQFF. Here the CDR3 DNA reads TGCAGTGCTAGTCCGTCTAGCGGTTACAATGAGCAGTTCTTC.